Each of the 4 T cell receptor beta chains below was sequenced from the same sample in a study of T cell clonality in common variable immunodeficiency. General study points: Reportedly, TCR beta sequences from common variable immunodeficiency showed fewer deletions and N-nucleotide insertions.

No cognate antigen is known for these TCRs. Here immunoSEQ multiplex PCR was the method, and the copy in TCRdb shows in-frame clones only, minus some. The sample includes 14,000 or so clones, none of them occurring once. The sequencing sample was made of peripheral blood mononuclear cells. The origin of the receptors is a human donor with common variable immunodeficiency.

The table lists this clone with a few counts. The CDR3 end is not reached by the read, which stops 3 residues before it; the germline J gene fills it in. J is TRBJ2-7 and V is TRBV19, with a possible D match to TRBD1 (5 bases). The V end lost 1 base, the J end lost 6 bases, and 10 bases lay between the germline ends. The CDR3 length is 13 residues. In germline, CDR1 is LNHDA, CDR2 SQIVND (reference sequence). CDR3 bases read: TGTGCCAGTAGTATAGGGGGAAGGGGCGAG. It specifies CASSIGGRGE. The entire CDR3 sequence reads CASSIGGRGEQYF.

This clone was seen more than once but under ten times. The CDR3 goes on 3 residues after the read ends, and that part is filled in from the germline J gene. This sequence joins TRBV7-9 and TRBJ2-3; no clear D gene. Looked up from germline, CDR1 is SEHNR and CDR2 is FQNEAQ (reference sequence). V lost 5 bases to trimming and J lost 4 bases, with 7 bases between them. The CDR3 spans 12 residues. CDR3 loop: CASSPSADTQYF. The DNA read from the CDR3 is TGTGCCAGCAGCCCCTCGGCAGATACG.

This clone was found a few times. The read halts 3 residues ahead of the CDR3 end, with the missing end drawn from the germline J gene. The V call is TRBV5-6, the J call TRBJ2-7; 7 nucleotides line up with TRBD1. V trimming: 1 base; J trimming: 4 bases; junction bases outside the gene matches: 5. This CDR3 spans 14 amino acids. CDR1 SGHDT and CDR2 YYEEEE come from the germline V gene. The part of the CDR3 DNA that was read is TGTGCCAGCAGCTTGTGGTGGGACAGTTACGAG. Translated, it gives CASSLWWDSYE. The full CDR3 protein is CASSLWWDSYEQYF.

To note about this clone: Read sequence stops 3 residues before the CDR3 end, and the germline J gene provides the missing end. The chain is built from TRBV7-2 and TRBJ2-7; 7 nucleotides match TRBD1. The ends lost 5 bases at V and 0 bases at J; junction bases unmatched: 7. CDR1 SGHTA and CDR2 FQGNSA come from the germline V gene. The CDR3 consists of 15 residues. Incomplete CDR3 DNA: TGTGCCAGCAGCCCCTCTACAGGGGCCTCCTACGAG. Its protein product is CASSPSTGASYE. In full, the CDR3 reads CASSPSTGASYEQYF.